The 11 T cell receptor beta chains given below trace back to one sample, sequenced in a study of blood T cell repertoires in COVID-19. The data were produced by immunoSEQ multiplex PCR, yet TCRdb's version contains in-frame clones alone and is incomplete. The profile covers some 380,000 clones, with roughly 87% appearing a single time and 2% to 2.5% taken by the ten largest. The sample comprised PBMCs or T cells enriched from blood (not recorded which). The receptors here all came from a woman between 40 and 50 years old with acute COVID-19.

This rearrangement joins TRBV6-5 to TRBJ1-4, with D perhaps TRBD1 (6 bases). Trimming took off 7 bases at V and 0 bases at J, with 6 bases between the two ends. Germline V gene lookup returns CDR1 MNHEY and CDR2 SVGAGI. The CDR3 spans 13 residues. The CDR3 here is CASKGATNEKLFF. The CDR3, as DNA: TGTGCCAGCAAGGGGGCAACTAATGAAAAACTGTTTTTT.

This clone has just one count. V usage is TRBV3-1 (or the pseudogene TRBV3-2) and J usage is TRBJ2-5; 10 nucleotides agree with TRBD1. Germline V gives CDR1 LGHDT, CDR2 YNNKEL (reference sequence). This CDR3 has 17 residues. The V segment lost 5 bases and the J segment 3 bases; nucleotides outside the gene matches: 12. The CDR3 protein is CASSRDLSGTGEETQYF. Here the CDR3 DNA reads TGTGCCAGCAGCAGGGATTTATCCGGGACAGGGGAAGAGACCCAGTACTTC.

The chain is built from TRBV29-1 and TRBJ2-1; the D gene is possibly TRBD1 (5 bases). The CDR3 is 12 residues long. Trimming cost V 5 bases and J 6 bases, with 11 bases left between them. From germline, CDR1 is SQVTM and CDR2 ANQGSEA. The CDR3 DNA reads TGCAGCGTTTATTACAGGTCCAATGAGCAGTTCTTC. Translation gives CSVYYRSNEQFF.

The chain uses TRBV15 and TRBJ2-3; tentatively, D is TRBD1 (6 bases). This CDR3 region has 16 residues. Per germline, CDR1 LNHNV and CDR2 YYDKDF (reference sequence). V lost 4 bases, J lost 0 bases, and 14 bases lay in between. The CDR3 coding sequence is TGTGCCACCAGCATTGACAGGTTCTCTAGCACAGATACGCAGTATTTT. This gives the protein CATSIDRFSSTDTQYF.

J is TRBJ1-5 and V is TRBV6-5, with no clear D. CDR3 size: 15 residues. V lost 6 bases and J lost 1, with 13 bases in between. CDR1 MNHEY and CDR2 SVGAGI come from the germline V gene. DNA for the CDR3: TGTGCCAGCAGACCGGGGTGGGGAAGCAATCAGCCCCAGCATTTT. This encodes CASRPGWGSNQPQHF.

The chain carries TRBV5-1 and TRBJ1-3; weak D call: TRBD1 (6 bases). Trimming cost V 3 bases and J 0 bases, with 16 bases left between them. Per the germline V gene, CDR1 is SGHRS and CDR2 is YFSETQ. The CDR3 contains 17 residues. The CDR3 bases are TGCGCCAGCAGCTCGACGACAGGTCCGCTCTCTGGAAACACCATATATTTT. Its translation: CASSSTTGPLSGNTIYF.

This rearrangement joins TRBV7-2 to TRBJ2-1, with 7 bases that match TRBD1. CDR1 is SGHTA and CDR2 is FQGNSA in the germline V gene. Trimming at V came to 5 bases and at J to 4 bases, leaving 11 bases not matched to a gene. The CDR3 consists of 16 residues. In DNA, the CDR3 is TGTGCCAGCAGCAAACAAACAGGGGCCAGTTACAATGAGCAGTTCTTC. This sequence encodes CASSKQTGASYNEQFF.

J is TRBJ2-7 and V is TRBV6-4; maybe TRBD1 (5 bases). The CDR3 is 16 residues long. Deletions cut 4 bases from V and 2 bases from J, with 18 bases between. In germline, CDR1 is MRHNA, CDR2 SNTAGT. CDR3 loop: CASSAATAEPTYEQYF. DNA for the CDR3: TGTGCCAGCAGTGCGGCGACAGCTGAACCGACCTACGAGCAGTACTTC.

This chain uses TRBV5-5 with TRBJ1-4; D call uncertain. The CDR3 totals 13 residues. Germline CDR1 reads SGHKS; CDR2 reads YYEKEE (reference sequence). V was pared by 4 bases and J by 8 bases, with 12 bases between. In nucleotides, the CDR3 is TGTGCCAGCAGCGCCCGTTCGGGGGAAAAACTGTTTTTT. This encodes CASSARSGEKLFF.

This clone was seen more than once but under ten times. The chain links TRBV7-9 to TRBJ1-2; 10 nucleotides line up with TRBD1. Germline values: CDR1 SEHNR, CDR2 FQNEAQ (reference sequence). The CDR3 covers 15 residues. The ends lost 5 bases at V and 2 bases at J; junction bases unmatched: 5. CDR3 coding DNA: TGTGCCAGCAGCGATCCGGGACAGGGGAACTATGGCTACACCTTC. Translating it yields CASSDPGQGNYGYTF.

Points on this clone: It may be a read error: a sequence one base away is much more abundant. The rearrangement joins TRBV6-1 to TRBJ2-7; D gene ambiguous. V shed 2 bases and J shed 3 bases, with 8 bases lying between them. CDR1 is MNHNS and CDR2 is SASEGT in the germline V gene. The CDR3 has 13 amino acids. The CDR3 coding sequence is TGTGCCAGCAGTGAATACACCTTCTACGAGCAGTACTTC. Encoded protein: CASSEYTFYEQYF.